The 20 T cell receptor beta chains reported below all come from one sample, sequenced in a study of blood T cell repertoires in COVID-19. Profiling relied on immunoSEQ multiplex PCR, and the TCRdb table lists in-frame clones only, not all of them. The data hold about 55,000 clones, with approximately 80% observed a single time. Sequences were obtained from peripheral blood. These receptors were collected from a man older than 75 with COVID-19, enrolled during active disease.

A single count supports this clone. This chain joins TRBV18 and TRBJ1-2, with D tentatively TRBD1 (6 bases). Trimming left V 4 bases short and J 5 bases short, with 11 bases between. Germline V gives CDR1 KGHSH, CDR2 LQKENI. The CDR3 length is 13 residues. CDR3 sequence: CASSQGQPYGYTF. The CDR3 DNA sequence: TGTGCCAGCTCACAAGGACAGCCTTATGGCTACACCTTC.

DNA for the CDR3: TGCGCCAGCAGCCTTTGGGACTCGAACACCGGGGAGCTGTTTTTT. Protein product: CASSLWDSNTGELFF. The chain uses TRBV5-1 and TRBJ2-2; D may be TRBD2 (6 bases). CDR1 SGHRS and CDR2 YFSETQ come from the germline V gene. The CDR3 has 15 amino acids. V lost 4 bases to trimming and J lost 0 bases, with 10 bases between them.

The J gene is TRBJ1-4, the V gene TRBV6-5; no reliable D call. The ends were cut back, 3 bases at V and 5 bases at J, with 7 bases in the middle. The CDR3 has 13 amino acids. From germline, CDR1 is MNHEY and CDR2 SVGAGI. The CDR3 DNA reads as TGTGCCAGCAGTTATAGCCGGAATGAAAAACTGTTTTTT. Translation: CASSYSRNEKLFF.

This rearrangement joins TRBV18 to TRBJ2-2; D is unresolved. CDR3 size: 15 residues. From germline, CDR1 is KGHSH and CDR2 LQKENI. Trimming left V 1 base short and J 2 bases short, with 8 bases between. This CDR3 is CASSPLVRNTGELFF. The CDR3 DNA follows: TGTGCCAGCTCACCACTTGTCCGTAACACCGGGGAGCTGTTTTTT.

The genes are TRBV7-9 and TRBJ1-3; D ambiguous. Germline V gene lookup returns CDR1 SEHNR and CDR2 FQNEAQ (reference sequence). V shed 1 base and J shed 0 bases, with 7 bases lying between them. CDR3 size: 15 residues. The CDR3 sequence: CASSLGQNSGNTIYF. DNA for the CDR3: TGTGCCAGCAGCTTAGGGCAGAACTCTGGAAACACCATATATTTT.

The rearrangement uses TRBV27 and TRBJ1-6, with 9 bases aligning to TRBD1. Germline CDR1 reads MNHEY; CDR2 reads SMNVEV (reference sequence). The CDR3 is made up of 14 amino acids. V shed 5 bases, J shed 9 bases, and the junction held 5 bases outside the gene matches. The DNA for the CDR3 is TGTGCCAGCAGTCGGGGACAGGGCTTTTCACCCCTCCACTTT. It encodes CASSRGQGFSPLHF.

The chain has TRBV28 and TRBJ2-7, with D possibly matching TRBD2 (5 bases). The CDR3 is made up of 14 amino acids. Germline V gene lookup returns CDR1 MDHEN and CDR2 SYDVKM. With 3 bases removed from V and 0 bases from J, the gap between germline ends came to 9 bases. The CDR3, as DNA: TGTGCCAGCAGTTTTAAAGGGAGCTCCTACGAGCAGTACTTC. Translating gives CASSFKGSSYEQYF.

This clone was detected only a few times. The CDR3 coding sequence is TGTGCCAGTAGTAACCGGCGGAGGGAGACCCAGTACTTC. It yields the protein CASSNRRRETQYF. V is TRBV19 and J is TRBJ2-5, with D possibly TRBD2 on 5 matching bases. Germline V lookup: CDR1 LNHDA, CDR2 SQIVND (reference sequence). Trimming shortened V by 4 bases and J by 5 bases, and 11 bases separated the two germline ends. The CDR3 spans 13 residues.

The chain has TRBV3-1 (or the pseudogene TRBV3-2) and TRBJ1-1; no definite D call. Germline lookup yields CDR1 LGHDT and CDR2 YNNKEL (reference sequence). The CDR3 runs to 13 residues. With 3 bases removed from V and 1 base from J, the gap between germline ends came to 6 bases. CDR3 region: CASSHRQNTEAFF. The CDR3 bases are TGTGCCAGCAGCCATCGACAGAACACTGAAGCTTTCTTT.

The DNA for the CDR3 is TGCGCCAGCAGCGGAGACAGAGCCACCTTCACAGATACGCAGTATTTT. Its translation is CASSGDRATFTDTQYF. This sequence joins TRBV5-1 and TRBJ2-3; D is perhaps TRBD1 (5 bases). Trimming left V 4 bases short and J 2 bases short, with 17 bases between. Germline-derived CDR1 and CDR2 are SGHRS and YFSETQ. The CDR3 is 16 residues long.

V is TRBV9 and J is TRBJ1-2; weak D call: TRBD1 (6 bases). The CDR3 sequence is 13 residues long. V was clipped by 3 bases and J by 4 bases, with 10 bases between them. Germline CDR1 SGDLS, CDR2 YYNGEE. CDR3 amino acids: CASSEGGGYGYTF. In DNA, the CDR3 is TGTGCCAGCAGCGAAGGGGGGGGCTATGGCTACACCTTC.

The rearrangement uses TRBV29-1 and TRBJ1-2, with 7 positions matching TRBD1. The CDR3 runs to 13 residues. Germline trimming cut 5 bases from V and 4 bases from J; bases unmatched to any gene: 7. Germline V gene sequence: CDR1 SQVTM, CDR2 ANQGSEA. The CDR3 reads CSVPGGLSYGYTF. The CDR3 DNA reads as TGCAGCGTTCCAGGGGGGCTGAGCTATGGCTACACCTTC.

V and J are TRBV7-3 and TRBJ1-1; 8 bases line up with TRBD1. The CDR3 spans 13 residues. Germline CDR1 SGHTA, CDR2 FQGTGA. Trimming cost V 5 bases and J 5 bases; bases outside gene matches: 4. The CDR3 DNA is TGTGCCAGCAGCCAGGGGGCGCGGACTGAAGCTTTCTTT. This gives the protein CASSQGARTEAFF.

The chain has TRBV6-5 and TRBJ2-1; 8 positions match TRBD2. J gave up 7 bases and V 6 bases, and 8 bases lay outside the gene matches. The CDR3 contains 14 residues. The germline CDR1 and CDR2 sequences are MNHEY and SVGAGI. The CDR3 DNA is TGTGCCAGCAGCCCCAGCGGGAGTCTAAATGAGCAGTTCTTC. Residues: CASSPSGSLNEQFF.

J is TRBJ2-5 and V is TRBV11-3; D is undetermined. This CDR3 region has 14 residues. With 1 base removed from V and 2 bases from J, the gap between germline ends came to 8 bases. Germline V lookup: CDR1 SGHNT, CDR2 YENEEA. The CDR3 loop reads CASSLGGQQETQYF. The CDR3, as DNA: TGTGCCAGCAGCTTAGGTGGGCAACAAGAGACCCAGTACTTC.

The chain is built from TRBV5-4 and TRBJ2-5; 9 bases map to TRBD1. The germline gives CDR1 SGHNT, CDR2 YYREEE (reference sequence). V was clipped by 0 bases and J by 4 bases; unmatched bases: 7. This CDR3 comprises 16 residues. The CDR3 DNA is TGTGCCAGCAGCTTGGAGGGACAGGGCGGGGTAGAGACCCAGTACTTC. Protein: CASSLEGQGGVETQYF. Variable domain in full (rest from reference TRBV5-4 and TRBJ2-5): ETGVTQSPTHLIKTRGQQVTLRCSSQSGHNTVSWYQQALGQGPQFIFQYYREEENGRGNFPPRFSGLQFPNYSSELNVNALELDDSALYLCASSLEGQGGVETQYFGPGTRLLVL.

Here the CDR3 reads CASSPPTGDTEAFF. The CDR3 region has the DNA TGTGCCAGCAGTCCACCGACGGGAGACACTGAAGCTTTCTTT. The V and J genes are TRBV7-8 and TRBJ1-1; D is unclear. In germline, CDR1 is SGHVS, CDR2 FQNEAQ. V lost 6 bases and J 3 bases, leaving 14 bases between the germline ends. This CDR3 comprises 14 residues.

This sequence joins TRBV2 and TRBJ1-5; D is perhaps TRBD1 (6 bases). The length of the CDR3 is 14 residues. Germline CDR1 is SNHLY and CDR2 is FYNNEI. With 6 bases removed from V and 7 bases from J, the gap between germline ends came to 16 bases. CDR3 in DNA: TGTGCCAGCAGAGCAGGCGGGGGCACACAGCCCCAGCATTTT. Amino acids: CASRAGGGTQPQHF.

The V call is TRBV5-1, the J call TRBJ1-1; no definite D call. The germline V gene encodes CDR1 SGHRS and CDR2 YFSETQ. The CDR3 has 13 residues. Trimming cost V 5 bases and J 1 base, with 9 bases left between them. This CDR3 reads CASRLVANTEAFF. The CDR3 bases are TGCGCCAGCAGACTGGTCGCGAACACTGAAGCTTTCTTT.

The chain is built from TRBV4-3 and TRBJ2-1, with 7 bases aligning to TRBD2. From germline, CDR1 is LGHNA and CDR2 YSLEER. The CDR3 covers 14 residues. With 1 base clipped from V and 8 bases from J, the junction kept 5 bases outside the gene matches. The CDR3 is CASSQGLAVDEQFF. Here the CDR3 DNA reads TGCGCCAGCAGCCAAGGCCTAGCGGTCGATGAGCAGTTCTTC.